This TCR beta chain was profiled in a study of early T cells in non-severe SARS-CoV-2 infection. TCRdb ran MiXCR on the 5' RACE reads and lists one entry per CDR3 protein. The table shows under 35,000 distinct CDR3 sequences, with roughly 9.7% occurring only once. The CDR3 contains 11 residues. Germline V gene lookup returns CDR1 SGHVS and CDR2 FQNEAQ. V lost 5 bases and J lost 6, with 7 bases in between. This clonotype was picked up many times. The receptor was derived from an adult who was a healthcare worker with PCR-confirmed SARS-CoV-2 infection or an uninfected control (not recorded which). The sequenced sample consisted of whole blood. V is TRBV7-8 and J is TRBJ1-1; D is unclear. The chain's CDR3 is CASSPPPEAFF. CDR3 DNA sequence: TGTGCCAGCAGCCCCCCCCCTGAAGCTTTCTTT.